Following are 31 T cell receptor beta chains from one sample sequenced in a study of blood T cells in healthy people across ages. For the second PCR, which ran for roughly 7 to 11 cycles, a sample-barcoded 5' primer and a J-beta primer mix were used. TCRdb recomputed calls from the 5' RACE reads with MiXCR, one row per CDR3 protein. The profile shows about 1,400,000 distinct CDR3 sequences, 40% to 50% of them singletons. Sequences were obtained from blood. The receptors stem from a woman aged 18-35 years in good health.

This clonotype has a handful of counts. The chain joins TRBV4-1 to TRBJ2-1; D perhaps matches TRBD2 (5 bases). This CDR3 has 18 amino acids. The germline V gene has CDR1 MGHRA and CDR2 YSYEKL. V gave up 0 bases and J gave up 0 bases, with 15 bases separating them. The CDR3 DNA follows: TGCGCCAGCAGCCAAGATGGTGGAGGACTCCGCTCCTACAATGAGCAGTTCTTC. This translates into CASSQDGGGLRSYNEQFF.

This clonotype was seen only once. The chain is built from TRBV7-8 and TRBJ2-2, with a tentative D call TRBD2 (6 bases). This CDR3 contains 16 residues. CDR1 and CDR2 from the germline V gene are SGHVS and FQNEAQ. Trimming took off 1 base at V and 5 bases at J, with 14 bases between the two ends. The CDR3 DNA sequence: TGTGCCAGCAGCTTAGGGAGGGGTGGTATAACCGGGGAGCTGTTTTTT. Its translation: CASSLGRGGITGELFF. Full variable domain (outside the CDR3, taken from reference TRBV7-8 and TRBJ2-2): GAGVSQSPRYKVAKRGQDVALRCDPISGHVSLFWYQQALGQGPEFLTYFQNEAQLDKSGLPSDRFFAERPEGSVSTLKIQRTQQEDSAVYLCASSLGRGGITGELFFGEGSRLTVL.

J is TRBJ1-2 and V is TRBV3-1, with D perhaps TRBD1 (6 bases). This CDR3 has 14 amino acids. In germline, CDR1 is LGHDT, CDR2 YNNKEL (reference sequence). Trimming pared 1 base from V and 6 bases from J, leaving 12 bases between. CDR3 amino acids: CASSQATGSHGYTF. The CDR3 coding sequence is TGTGCCAGCAGCCAAGCCACAGGGTCCCATGGCTACACCTTC.

The CDR3 sequence: CSARGSTGAYYEQYF. CDR3 sequence (DNA): TGCAGTGCTAGAGGATCGACTGGGGCTTACTACGAGCAGTACTTC. The chain employs TRBV20-1 and TRBJ2-7; the D gene is possibly TRBD1 (5 bases). Germline V gene lookup returns CDR1 DFQATT and CDR2 SNEGSKA (reference sequence). Trimming removed 1 base from V and 3 bases from J, with 16 bases in between. The CDR3 is 15 residues long.

This clonotype was observed a handful of times. The V call is TRBV27, the J call TRBJ2-5; 13 bases map to TRBD2. The CDR3 runs 17 residues. The junction had 6 bases not matched to a gene; V was cut back by 4 bases and J by 1 base. CDR1 is MNHEY, CDR2 SMNVEV, per germline (reference sequence). This chain's CDR3 is CASSSMTSGRTQETQYF. Here the CDR3 DNA reads TGTGCCAGCAGTTCAATGACTAGCGGGAGGACCCAAGAGACCCAGTACTTC.

This clonotype was recorded a few times. J is TRBJ2-1 and V is TRBV9; the D gene is possibly TRBD2 (6 bases). Germline CDR1 is SGDLS and CDR2 is YYNGEE. V lost 4 bases and J lost 2, with 16 bases in between. CDR3 length equals 16 residues. CDR3 sequence (DNA): TGTGCCAGCAGCCCCTGGGGTAGCGGTACCTACAATGAGCAGTTCTTC. It specifies CASSPWGSGTYNEQFF.

The chain recombines TRBV7-3 with TRBJ2-3; D might be TRBD2 (6 bases). The CDR3 is 15 residues long. CDR1 SGHTA and CDR2 FQGTGA come from the germline V gene. The germline V and J ends were trimmed by 3 bases and 0 bases, with 10 bases remaining between them. CDR3 amino acids: CASSFLSGSTDTQYF. The CDR3 nucleotides read TGTGCCAGCAGCTTCCTTAGCGGAAGCACAGATACGCAGTATTTT.

This clonotype was observed a handful of times. The V and J genes are TRBV12-3 or TRBV12-4 and TRBJ2-3; the D gene could be TRBD1 or TRBD2 (6 bases each). The CDR3 runs 13 residues. V lost 8 bases to trimming and J lost 1 base, with 10 bases between them. The CDR3 is CASRGRGTDTQYF. CDR3 in DNA: TGTGCCAGCCGGGGGCGGGGCACAGATACGCAGTATTTT.

The chain is built from TRBV9 and TRBJ1-5, with TRBD1 identical over 10 bases. This CDR3 has 16 amino acids. Per the germline V gene, CDR1 is SGDLS and CDR2 is YYNGEE. After removal of 6 bases from V and 3 bases from J, the junction contained 9 bases not matched to a gene. The CDR3 region has the DNA TGTGCCAGCAAACCCCTGGGACAGGGGCTCAATCAGCCCCAGCATTTT. This codes for CASKPLGQGLNQPQHF.

V usage is TRBV24-1 and J usage is TRBJ1-2; no definite D call. Germline V gene data show CDR1 as KGHDR and CDR2 as SFDVKD. Trimming took off 9 bases at V and 7 bases at J, with 17 bases between the two ends. This CDR3 is 13 amino acids long. The CDR3 loop is CATRDGVVGGYTF. CDR3 DNA: TGTGCCACCCGCGACGGGGTGGTAGGTGGCTACACCTTC.

This clonotype has only a few counts. The V and J genes are TRBV30 and TRBJ1-2; tentative D call: TRBD1 (5 bases). V was pared by 2 bases and J by 3 bases, with 13 bases between. This CDR3 contains 14 residues. Germline V gene data show CDR1 as GTSNPN and CDR2 as SVGIG (reference sequence). Written as DNA, the CDR3 is TGTGCCTGGAGTATACAGGTGTACGACTATGGCTACACCTTC. Translating it yields CAWSIQVYDYGYTF.

As concerns this clonotype: Its ends do not fully match the called genes, so a read error is possible. The chain links TRBV30 to TRBJ2-4; D gene uncertain. The end of the DNA fits TRBJ2-7 better, so the J call may be wrong. Germline V gives CDR1 GTSNPN, CDR2 SVGIG (reference sequence). The CDR3 length is 13 residues. CDR3 nucleotide sequence: TGTGCCTGGGGTGTACGTGATTTTTCCGAGCAGTACTTC. This sequence encodes CAWGVRDFSEQYF.

This clonotype has just a few counts. The chain is built from TRBV18 and TRBJ2-7; D not certain. This CDR3 contains 13 residues. With 2 bases removed from V and 5 bases from J, the gap between germline ends came to 10 bases. CDR1 and CDR2 (germline): KGHSH, LQKENI. The CDR3 DNA follows: TGTGCCAGCTCACCAGGCAGATTGGACGAGCAGTACTTC. Its protein product is CASSPGRLDEQYF. Supplemented by reference TRBV18 and TRBJ2-7, the full variable domain reads NAGVMQNPRHLVRRRGQEARLRCSPMKGHSHVYWYRQLPEEGLKFMVYLQKENIIDESGMPKERFSAEFPKEGPSILRIQQVVRGDSAAYFCASSPGRLDEQYFGPGTRLTVT.

The rearrangement links TRBV11-2 to TRBJ1-2; D unclear. Trimming removed 1 base at V and 4 bases at J, with 13 bases between. In germline, CDR1 is SGHAT, CDR2 FQNNGV. CDR3 size: 15 residues. The CDR3 spells CASSLAHPLGYGYTF. Here the CDR3 DNA reads TGTGCCAGCAGCTTAGCTCACCCCTTAGGCTATGGCTACACCTTC.

The chain has TRBV20-1 and TRBJ2-5; D gene unclear. Gene TRBJ2-7 matches the end of the DNA better, so the J call may be wrong. Germline V gene sequence: CDR1 DFQATT, CDR2 SNEGSKA (reference sequence). The CDR3 consists of 14 residues. CDR3 in amino acids: CSASGFQHGDEQYF. The CDR3 DNA reads TGCAGTGCTTCCGGTTTTCAGCATGGCGACGAGCAGTACTTC.

The chain has TRBV6-6 and TRBJ1-1; a possible D gene is TRBD1 (6 bases). Germline assignment: CDR1 MNHNY and CDR2 SVGAGI (reference sequence). Trimming pared 0 bases from V and 4 bases from J, leaving 15 bases between. The CDR3 runs to 16 residues. The chain's CDR3 is CASSYSGRGEVTEAFF. CDR3 in DNA: TGTGCCAGCAGTTACTCTGGCAGGGGAGAAGTCACTGAAGCTTTCTTT.

CDR3 loop: CASSLMMGVYGYTF. CDR3 DNA: TGTGCCAGCAGCCTCATGATGGGAGTCTATGGCTACACCTTC. The chain is built from TRBV5-6 and TRBJ1-2; no clear D gene. Deletions cut 4 bases from V and 4 bases from J, with 14 bases between. Per germline, CDR1 SGHDT and CDR2 YYEEEE. This CDR3 has 14 amino acids. The whole variable domain, filled in from reference TRBV5-6 and TRBJ1-2, reads DAGVTQSPTHLIKTRGQQVTLRCSPKSGHDTVSWYQQALGQGPQFIFQYYEEEERQRGNFPDRFSGHQFPNYSSELNVNALLLGDSALYLCASSLMMGVYGYTFGSGTRLTVV.

With respect to this clonotype: At one of its ends the junction is not consistent with the germline gene, which may arise from a read error. The chain recombines TRBV9 with TRBJ2-7, with 8 bases matching TRBD1. The CDR3 is made up of 14 amino acids. Germline loops: CDR1 SGDLS, CDR2 YYNGEE. CDR3 sequence: CAGSVGGQGNEQYF. The CDR3 DNA sequence: TGTGCCGGCAGCGTAGGCGGACAGGGAAACGAGCAGTACTTC.

This clonotype appeared a few times. The chain has TRBV29-1 and TRBJ2-7, with D perhaps matching TRBD1 or TRBD2 (6 bases each). Per the germline V gene, CDR1 is SQVTM and CDR2 is ANQGSEA. V lost 4 bases and J 3 bases, leaving 16 bases between the germline ends. The length of the CDR3 is 14 residues. CDR3 sequence: CSVGETGGVYEQYF. CDR3 coding DNA: TGCAGCGTTGGGGAGACAGGCGGGGTCTACGAGCAGTACTTC.

This clonotype was found a few times. Written as DNA, the CDR3 is TGTGCTAGTGGTTTGGGGACTAGTTGGGACTCTGGGGCCAACGTCCTGACTTTC. Amino acids: CASGLGTSWDSGANVLTF. The genes are TRBV12-5 and TRBJ2-6; TRBD2 matches 7 bases. V was clipped by 1 base and J by 0 bases; unmatched bases: 6. This CDR3 spans 18 amino acids. CDR1 is LGHNT and CDR2 is FRNRAP in the germline V gene.

V usage is TRBV6-6 and J usage is TRBJ2-7; 8 bases agree with TRBD1. The CDR3 extends over 12 amino acids. Trimming at V came to 6 bases and at J to 6 bases, leaving 4 bases not matched to a gene. Looked up from germline, CDR1 is MNHNY and CDR2 is SVGAGI (reference sequence). CDR3 DNA: TGTGCCAGCAGGTCCACAGGGGGCGAGCAGTACTTC. This sequence encodes CASRSTGGEQYF.

This clonotype has a single count. The CDR3, as DNA: TGTGCCAGCAGCTTAGGTTGGACTAGCGGATTTAGCACAGATACGCAGTATTTT. Amino acids: CASSLGWTSGFSTDTQYF. The genes are TRBV7-2 and TRBJ2-3, with 10 bases fitting TRBD2. After removal of 1 base from V and 0 bases from J, the junction contained 7 bases not matched to a gene. The CDR3 loop spans 18 amino acids. Germline V lookup: CDR1 SGHTA, CDR2 FQGNSA.

The sample holds a few counts of this clonotype. For the CDR3, the DNA is TGTGCCACCGTCCCACGGGGAGGGGGGCGCCCAGATACGCAGTATTTT. It translates to CATVPRGGGRPDTQYF. The chain joins TRBV27 to TRBJ2-3, with TRBD2 as a possible D gene (7 bases). CDR3 length equals 16 residues. Germline CDR1 reads MNHEY; CDR2 reads SMNVEV (reference sequence). Trimming stripped 10 bases from V and 4 bases from J, with 24 bases between.

The chain recombines TRBV3-1 with TRBJ2-1; 9 bases match TRBD1. The CDR3 runs 16 residues. The V gene's germline CDR1 is LGHDT and CDR2 YNNKEL (reference sequence). Trimming took 5 bases from V and 2 from J; bases not matched to a gene: 7. The CDR3 reads CASSVRGQGTYNEQFF. CDR3 sequence (DNA): TGTGCCAGCAGCGTACGTGGACAGGGGACCTACAATGAGCAGTTCTTC.

The genes are TRBV11-2 and TRBJ2-7, with 7 nucleotides matching TRBD2. CDR3 length equals 14 residues. Germline CDR1 reads SGHAT; CDR2 reads FQNNGV. With 6 bases clipped from V and 2 bases from J, the junction kept 7 bases outside the gene matches. In DNA form, the CDR3 reads TGTGCCAGCAGGCTAGCCGGGACTACCTACGAGCAGTACTTC. Its translation: CASRLAGTTYEQYF.

In this sample, this clonotype turned up a few times. The J gene is TRBJ1-2, the V gene TRBV3-1, with TRBD1 as a possible D gene (5 bases). From germline, CDR1 is LGHDT and CDR2 YNNKEL (reference sequence). The CDR3 has 14 residues. V was clipped by 5 bases and J by 6 bases, with 16 bases between them. The CDR3 region is CASSIQGAPNGYTF. The CDR3 DNA sequence: TGTGCCAGCAGCATACAAGGGGCGCCAAATGGCTACACCTTC.

The chain couples TRBV24-1 to TRBJ2-5; 11 bases align to TRBD2. CDR1 KGHDR and CDR2 SFDVKD come from the germline V gene. The CDR3 is 16 amino acids. Losses at the gene ends were 3 bases for V and 5 bases for J; bases not matched to a gene: 7. CDR3 coding DNA: TGTGCCACCAGTGATCCGCGGACTAGCGGGTACGAGACCCAGTACTTC. This translates into CATSDPRTSGYETQYF.

The rearrangement joins TRBV5-1 to TRBJ2-1, with 11 bases that match TRBD2. The CDR3 is 17 amino acids. V was clipped by 0 bases and J by 6 bases; unmatched bases: 8. Germline lookup yields CDR1 SGHRS and CDR2 YFSETQ. CDR3 nucleotides: TGCGCCAGCAGCTTGGCCGTGGGACTAGCGGTCCGCAATGAGCAGTTCTTC. Amino acid sequence: CASSLAVGLAVRNEQFF.

V gene TRBV6-5 combines with J gene TRBJ1-4, with TRBD1 as a possible D gene (6 bases). V shed 7 bases and J shed 8 bases, with 17 bases lying between them. The length of the CDR3 is 14 residues. Germline CDR1 MNHEY, CDR2 SVGAGI. DNA for the CDR3: TGTGCCAGCACCCGAACAGGGATAGACGAAAAACTGTTTTTT. It yields the protein CASTRTGIDEKLFF.

V is TRBV2 and J is TRBJ2-7; D possibly matches TRBD1 or TRBD2 (5 bases each). The CDR3 contains 13 residues. The germline CDR1 and CDR2 sequences are SNHLY and FYNNEI. V was pared by 6 bases and J by 4 bases, with 13 bases between. CDR3 DNA sequence: TGTGCCAGCAGCCGGGACCAGTTGTACGAGCAGTACTTC. Encoded protein: CASSRDQLYEQYF. The whole variable domain, filled in from reference TRBV2 and TRBJ2-7, reads EPEVTQTPSHQVTQMGQEVILRCVPISNHLYFYWYRQILGQKVEFLVSFYNNEISEKSEIFDDQFSVERPDGSNFTLKIRSTKLEDSAMYFCASSRDQLYEQYFGPGTRLTVT.

This clonotype has a handful of counts. The CDR3 DNA is TGTGCCAGCAGCTGGGCCCCGGGAAGCCTCTCGGGCGAGCAGTACTTC. Translation: CASSWAPGSLSGEQYF. This sequence joins TRBV6-5 and TRBJ2-5, with D possibly TRBD2 on 5 matching bases. The J call may be faulty, since TRBJ2-7 better matches the DNA end. The CDR3 runs to 16 residues. CDR1 and CDR2 (germline): MNHEY, SVGAGI.